This T cell receptor beta chain was identified during a study of shared clonotypes between healthy human individuals. Methods used by the authors: Filtering was not the same, since immunoSEQ gave junction-only sequences without quality scores. Profiled with immunoSEQ multiplex PCR; TCRdb holds only in-frame clones, not every one. From that table come the V and J calls and clone size; the DNA was used to work out D and trimming. The table records about 1.5 million clones, around 97% of them present only once. Comment on this clone: Its specificity is unknown.

Study-wide findings and caveats: Generally, naive subsets came out with larger estimated richness than memory subsets. The represented genetic and exposure-history diversity was limited by the small number of donors.

The clonotype was recovered from a man aged 25-40 years in good health. The source material was naive CD4+ T cells sorted from blood. Sample subset: CD45RA+ positively selected.

CDR3 sequence (DNA): TGTGCCAGCAGTCCCCAGGGCAGAAATCAGCCCCAGCATTTT. Translated, it gives CASSPQGRNQPQHF. The chain combines TRBV6-5 with TRBJ1-5, with D perhaps TRBD1 (5 bases). The ends were cut back, 5 bases at V and 4 bases at J, with 12 bases in the middle. Per the germline V gene, CDR1 is MNHEY and CDR2 is SVGAGI. The CDR3 contains 14 residues.